This record looks at one T cell receptor (beta chain) sequence and its context. Antigen specificity is unknown. This entry comes from a study of cytomegalovirus exposure and HLA in healthy donors. Study-wide results and caveats: As a later analysis showed, a missense DCLRE1C variant was linked to trimming of TCR beta V- and J-genes. When analyzed later, the rates of TCR association showed variation by HLA locus, with DRB1 the most and HLA-C the fewest.

V dropped 5 bases and J dropped 4; count of bases not matched to a gene: 10. Germline CDR1 SEHNR, CDR2 FQNEAQ (reference sequence). The CDR3 runs 16 residues. 60 Vbeta and 13 Jbeta primers were used in PCR. Authors' methods: An analysis performed later counted roughly 79 million unique TCR beta chains (approximately 10 million of them shared). The protocol was immunoSEQ multiplex PCR, while the TCRdb copy is restricted to in-frame clones and leaves out a portion. V, J and clone size were drawn from that table, and D and trimming were deduced from the DNA. The sample consists of under 200,000 clones, approximately 82% of them appearing once.

Sequencing was done on a sample of PBMCs. The TCR was taken from a woman between 18 and 30 years old in good health and CMV-seronegative. This chain uses TRBV7-9 with TRBJ2-1, with 8 bases fitting TRBD1. CDR3 in amino acids: CASSTAWTGRYNEQFF. In DNA form, the CDR3 reads TGTGCCAGCAGCACAGCCTGGACAGGGAGGTACAATGAGCAGTTCTTC. Combining the CDR3 with reference TRBV7-9 and TRBJ2-1 gives the whole variable domain DTGVSQNPRHKITKRGQNVTFRCDPISEHNRLYWYRQTLGQGPEFLTYFQNEAQLEKSRLLSDRFSAERPKGSFSTLEIQRTEQGDSAMYLCASSTAWTGRYNEQFFGPGTRLTVL.